The sequence of this T cell receptor (beta chain) was determined in a study of T-cell reconstitution after alpha-beta-depleted transplantation in children. Unique molecular identifiers were incorporated during preparation of the TCRbeta library. TCRdb re-called the PCR reads with MiXCR, one entry per CDR3 protein. The table lists hundreds of thousands of distinct CDR3 sequences, about 11% of them singletons. This CDR3 contains 17 residues. The ends lost 5 bases at V and 7 bases at J; junction bases unmatched: 18. Germline V gene data show CDR1 as DFQATT and CDR2 as SNEGSKA (reference sequence). The material was PBMCs from the stem cell graft donor, obtained from the stem cell graft. This receptor was obtained from a human donor who donated a stem cell graft to a child with acute lymphoblastic leukemia. This chain connects TRBV20-1 to TRBJ2-3; 10 nucleotides agree with TRBD2. The CDR3 DNA is TGCAGTGCTTACAGACCTAGCGGGGGACATAATACGTATACGCAGTATTTT. It codes for CSAYRPSGGHNTYTQYF.